There are a few counts of the clone carrying this TCR beta chain. The antigen remains unidentified. Germline V gives CDR1 SGHRS, CDR2 YFSETQ. The CDR3 spans 15 residues. Trimming took 4 bases from V and 5 from J; bases not matched to a gene: 5. The data belong to a study of beta chain features in type 1 diabetes. The study, taken as a whole, reports: Insertions were fewer and deletions more numerous at VDJ junctions in type 1 diabetes patients. All four CD4+ subsets from Type 1 diabetes patients carried moderately but significantly shorter TCRB CDR3s.

Reverse transcription of all isolated RNA meant that expressed TCRB transcripts were sequenced. TCRdb's table, derived via immunoSEQ multiplex PCR, lists solely in-frame clones and lacks some. The repertoire consists of roughly 340,000 clones, with approximately 12% occurring once and the leading ten covering approximately 0.016%. The sample was naive CD4+ T cells from blood. The sequence derives from a woman under 30 with type 1 diabetes. The chain couples TRBV5-1 to TRBJ2-1; 11 bases fit TRBD2. The CDR3 bases are TGCGCCAGCAGCACGCTAGCGGGAGGCAACAATGAGCAGTTCTTC. Its protein product is CASSTLAGGNNEQFF. Full variable domain (missing parts from reference TRBV5-1 and TRBJ2-1): KAGVTQTPRYLIKTRGQQVTLSCSPISGHRSVSWYQQTPGQGLQFLFEYFSETQRNKGNFPGRFSGRQFSNSRSEMNVSTLELGDSALYLCASSTLAGGNNEQFFGPGTRLTVL.